The present TCR beta chain was sequenced within a study of T cells in Graves' hyperthyroidism and ophthalmopathy. Study-wide points: The model foresaw ophthalmopathy a median around 6.4 months prior to onset.

The ends were cut back, 8 bases at V and 0 bases at J, with 11 bases in the middle. The germline V gene encodes CDR1 SNHLY and CDR2 FYNNEI. This CDR3 is 13 amino acids long. There were TCR beta CDR3 regions amplified from RNA transcripts. TCR CDR3 regions were first amplified by RT-PCR with HTBI primers. In TCRdb, the multiplex PCR reads were re-called with MiXCR into one record per CDR3 protein. Among approximately 400,000 distinct CDR3 sequences, around 25% were seen once, and the ten largest hold more than 60%. This clonotype was seen more than once but under ten times. What it binds is not known. Diagnosis of hyperthyroidism was new in patients aged 18 to 65, and its duration was under 2 months. Every diagnosis used clinical symptoms, serum thyroxine and TRAb, thyroid ultrasound and orbital computed tomography.

The sequencing sample was made of blood. The TCR sequence derives from a man between 45 and 60 years old with Graves' hyperthyroidism. This sequence joins TRBV2 and TRBJ2-7, with unresolved D. The chain's CDR3 is CASHGFPSYEQYF. The CDR3 DNA sequence: TGTGCCAGCCATGGCTTTCCCTCCTACGAGCAGTACTTC. Variable domain in full (rest from reference TRBV2 and TRBJ2-7): EPEVTQTPSHQVTQMGQEVILRCVPISNHLYFYWYRQILGQKVEFLVSFYNNEISEKSEIFDDQFSVERPDGSNFTLKIRSTKLEDSAMYFCASHGFPSYEQYFGPGTRLTVT.